This entry lists 23 T cell receptor beta chains sequenced from one sample in a study of CD8+CD57+ T cells in acquired aplastic anemia. TCR beta VDJ and CDR3 were profiled, and genomic DNA was the template. TCRdb recomputed calls from the reads with MiXCR, one row per CDR3 protein. The table has around 290,000 distinct CDR3 sequences, 50% to 65% seen once; the top ten hold approximately 1.3%. All patients picked for sequencing had shown, by flow cytometry, an expansion of CD8+CD57+ cells. Specimen: sorted CD4+, CD8+, or CD8+CD57+ T cells (not recorded which) from PBMCs. These receptors originate from a human donor with aplastic anemia.

The chain uses TRBV6-6 and TRBJ2-7, with TRBD1 matching 9 bases. With 6 bases clipped from V and 1 base from J, the junction kept 10 bases outside the gene matches. This CDR3 has 16 amino acids. CDR1 is MNHNY and CDR2 is SVGAGI in the germline V gene (reference sequence). This CDR3 reads CASRERGGTGSYEQYF. Written as DNA, the CDR3 is TGTGCCAGCAGAGAACGGGGTGGGACAGGGTCCTACGAGCAGTACTTC.

This clonotype has a single count. The chain combines TRBV24-1 with TRBJ2-2; no clear D gene. The CDR3 runs 14 residues. Germline CDR1 reads KGHDR; CDR2 reads SFDVKD. V gave up 2 bases and J gave up 1 base, with 4 bases separating them. The CDR3 DNA sequence: TGTGCCACCAGTGATTCATGGAACACCGGGGAGCTGTTTTTT. Its translation: CATSDSWNTGELFF.

This clonotype was detected a few times. The chain couples TRBV7-9 to TRBJ2-7; TRBD2 might be the D (6 bases). Germline CDR1 reads SEHNR; CDR2 reads FQNEAQ (reference sequence). CDR3 size: 14 residues. V dropped 0 bases and J dropped 5 bases, with 11 bases sitting between them. CDR3 bases: TGTGCCAGCAGCTTAGCACGGGAGAGAAACGAGCAGTACTTC. Translated: CASSLARERNEQYF.

The CDR3 nucleotides read TGTGCCAGCAGTGAAGGGGCTACCAAAAACATTCAGTACTTC. The encoded protein is CASSEGATKNIQYF. V is TRBV2 and J is TRBJ2-4; D is unresolved. Trimming shortened V by 1 base and J by 2 bases, and 6 bases separated the two germline ends. The germline CDR1 and CDR2 sequences are SNHLY and FYNNEI. The CDR3 length is 14 residues.

On this clonotype itself: The junction differs from germline at one of its ends, possibly a read error. V usage is TRBV6-4 and J usage is TRBJ1-1; 7 bases align to TRBD1. CDR3 length equals 15 residues. Germline CDR1 MRHNA, CDR2 SNTAGT. CDR3 coding DNA: TGTGCCAGCAGCCGGGACAGTGTACCAGGGACTGAGGCTTTCTTT. It codes for CASSRDSVPGTEAFF.

The chain recombines TRBV20-1 with TRBJ2-5; the match to TRBD2 covers 8 bases. Germline CDR1 reads DFQATT; CDR2 reads SNEGSKA (reference sequence). Trimming removed 5 bases from V and 5 bases from J; junction bases left unmatched: 16. This CDR3 has 16 residues. Written as DNA, the CDR3 is TGCAGTGCTTCATTCCCCCCGGGACTAGTCGTTGAGACCCAGTACTTC. The encoded protein is CSASFPPGLVVETQYF.

This clonotype came up many times. The chain links TRBV5-6 to TRBJ2-1, with a tentative D call TRBD1 (5 bases). CDR1 is SGHDT, CDR2 YYEEEE, per germline. V lost 2 bases and J lost 5, with 11 bases in between. The CDR3 has 14 amino acids. The CDR3 DNA reads as TGTGCCAGCAGCTTAAGGGGTTTCGACAATGAGCAGTTCTTC. Translating gives CASSLRGFDNEQFF.

The chain uses TRBV29-1 and TRBJ1-2; D is perhaps TRBD1 (6 bases). Germline V CDR1 and CDR2: SQVTM, ANQGSEA. CDR3 size: 14 residues. Trimming pared 2 bases from V and 7 bases from J, leaving 17 bases between. CDR3 protein: CSVESTQGGGGYTF. The CDR3, as DNA: TGCAGCGTTGAATCTACTCAAGGGGGAGGTGGCTACACCTTC.

V and J are TRBV2 and TRBJ1-2; D not resolved. The ends were cut back, 2 bases at V and 3 bases at J, with 7 bases in the middle. This CDR3 is 13 amino acids long. Germline-derived CDR1 and CDR2 are SNHLY and FYNNEI. In DNA, the CDR3 is TGTGCCAGCAGTGAACAGGCCCACTATGGCTACACCTTC. Translating it yields CASSEQAHYGYTF.

The chain joins TRBV5-1 to TRBJ1-1, with D possibly matching TRBD1 (6 bases). V gave up 4 bases and J gave up 1 base, with 11 bases separating them. The CDR3 extends over 14 amino acids. Germline V gene lookup returns CDR1 SGHRS and CDR2 YFSETQ. For the CDR3, the DNA is TGCGCCAGCAGCATTGACAGGCCGAACACTGAAGCTTTCTTT. As protein: CASSIDRPNTEAFF.

Ten or more counts support this clonotype. V usage is TRBV3-1 and J usage is TRBJ2-5; D gene ambiguous. This CDR3 region has 12 residues. CDR1 and CDR2 (germline): LGHDT, YNNKEL (reference sequence). Trimming stripped 2 bases from V and 0 bases from J, with 1 base between. For the CDR3, the DNA is TGTGCCAGCAGCCAAAACCAAGAGACCCAGTACTTC. It codes for CASSQNQETQYF.

The table lists this clonotype with many counts. This chain joins TRBV20-1 and TRBJ2-5; TRBD1 matches 7 bases. This CDR3 has 15 residues. The ends lost 6 bases at V and 7 bases at J; junction bases unmatched: 17. Looked up from germline, CDR1 is DFQATT and CDR2 is SNEGSKA (reference sequence). CDR3: CSADATRDRRVTQYF. In DNA, the CDR3 is TGCAGTGCCGATGCAACCCGGGACAGAAGGGTGACCCAGTACTTC.

This clonotype was picked up many times. The rearrangement joins TRBV2 to TRBJ1-1, with unresolved D. The CDR3 length is 15 residues. Germline V CDR1 and CDR2: SNHLY, FYNNEI. The V end was cut by 4 bases, the J end by 5 bases, with 17 bases between. The CDR3 sequence is CASSVLWSGDTEAFF. The CDR3 DNA reads as TGTGCCAGCAGTGTTTTATGGTCGGGAGATACTGAAGCTTTCTTT.

V and J are TRBV6-4 and TRBJ2-1, with D unresolved. Germline V gene sequence: CDR1 MRHNA, CDR2 SNTAGT. Trimming removed 0 bases at V and 5 bases at J, with 5 bases between. This CDR3 region has 13 residues. DNA for the CDR3: TGTGCCAGCAGTGACTCGAGACACAATGAGCAGTTCTTC. Its protein product is CASSDSRHNEQFF.

The chain couples TRBV5-6 to TRBJ2-3, with a possible D match to TRBD1 (5 bases). This CDR3 comprises 14 residues. Trimming took off 5 bases at V and 3 bases at J, with 13 bases between the two ends. The germline CDR1 and CDR2 sequences are SGHDT and YYEEEE. CDR3 DNA sequence: TGTGCCAGCAGGGAACAGGAGATAACAGATACGCAGTATTTT. Translation: CASREQEITDTQYF.

This clonotype appeared a few times. This sequence joins TRBV10-2 and TRBJ2-7, with 7 bases matching TRBD2. The CDR3 is 14 residues long. Germline CDR1 and CDR2: WSHSY and SAAADI. V was clipped by 5 bases and J by 3 bases; unmatched bases: 7. The CDR3 sequence: CASSTSGIHYEQYF. The CDR3 region has the DNA TGCGCCAGCAGTACGAGCGGGATCCACTACGAGCAGTACTTC.

CDR3 nucleotide sequence: TGTGCCAGCAGCTCCGAGATGAACACTGAAGCTTTCTTT. It translates to CASSSEMNTEAFF. The gene calls are TRBV7-9 and TRBJ1-1, with D hard to call. The CDR3 is made up of 13 amino acids. The V gene's germline CDR1 is SEHNR and CDR2 FQNEAQ (reference sequence). Trimming removed 4 bases at V and 0 bases at J, with 6 bases between.

This clonotype was recorded many times. The chain employs TRBV11-2 and TRBJ2-1; D might be TRBD1 or TRBD2, each matching 5 bases. The germline V and J ends were trimmed by 5 bases and 4 bases, with 18 bases remaining between them. This CDR3 comprises 16 residues. Germline V gene data show CDR1 as SGHAT and CDR2 as FQNNGV. The chain's CDR3 is CASSLDLGGSYNEQFF. The CDR3 DNA sequence: TGTGCCAGCAGCCTCGATCTTGGGGGTTCGTACAATGAGCAGTTCTTC.

Concerning this clonotype itself: A junction boundary mismatches the germline segment, possibly from a read error. The rearrangement joins TRBV7-9 to TRBJ1-1; D unresolved. CDR1 and CDR2 (germline): SEHNR, FQNEAQ (reference sequence). CDR3 length equals 13 residues. The CDR3 region is CASNLIQYTEAFF. CDR3 nucleotides: TGTGCCAGCAACTTAATTCAGTACACTGAAGCCTTCTTT.

The V gene is TRBV9, the J gene TRBJ2-1; 9 bases are a match to TRBD1. The J segment lost 9 bases and the V segment lost 0 bases, leaving 7 bases of the junction unmatched. This CDR3 has 15 amino acids. Germline CDR1 is SGDLS and CDR2 is YYNGEE. The CDR3 spells CASSVAEQGAGEQFF. The CDR3 nucleotides read TGTGCCAGCAGCGTAGCAGAACAGGGGGCGGGTGAGCAGTTCTTC. The complete variable domain, with remaining parts taken from reference TRBV9 and TRBJ2-1, reads DSGVTQTPKHLITATGQRVTLRCSPRSGDLSVYWYQQSLDQGLQFLIQYYNGEERAKGNILERFSAQQFPDLHSELNLSSLELGDSALYFCASSVAEQGAGEQFFGPGTRLTVL.

The rearrangement uses TRBV7-2 and TRBJ2-5; D is uncertain. Germline CDR1 and CDR2: SGHTA and FQGNSA. The length of the CDR3 is 12 residues. Between the trimmed V and J ends, which lost 6 bases and 3 bases, there was a span of 8 bases. The CDR3 spells CASRPTEETQYF. The CDR3 DNA is TGTGCCAGCAGACCAACAGAAGAGACCCAGTACTTC.

The chain combines TRBV5-1 with TRBJ1-1, with D possibly TRBD1 on 5 matching bases. The CDR3 is 15 residues long. The V and J ends lost 6 bases and 1 base respectively, with 16 bases between them. Germline CDR1 SGHRS, CDR2 YFSETQ. CDR3: CASKPQTVTNTEAFF. The CDR3 coding sequence is TGCGCCAGCAAGCCTCAGACAGTGACGAACACTGAAGCTTTCTTT.

The V gene is TRBV15, the J gene TRBJ2-3; D is unclear. The V gene's germline CDR1 is LNHNV and CDR2 YYDKDF (reference sequence). CDR3 size: 13 residues. Between the trimmed V and J ends, which lost 1 base and 5 bases, there was a span of 7 bases. The CDR3 DNA sequence: TGTGCCACCAGCAGAGGCATGGAAGATACGCAGTATTTT. It translates to CATSRGMEDTQYF.